This T cell receptor beta chain was sequenced during a study of CD8+ T cells in alopecia areata. Study-level findings and limits: In scalp and blood during tofacitinib, many expanded lesional clones persisted.

Once RNA had been extracted, it was reverse transcribed into cDNA to act as the sequencing template. The assay was immunoSEQ multiplex PCR, and TCRdb's table has in-frame clones only and misses some. The table has approximately 210,000 clones, around 65% seen once; the top ten hold 0.95% to 1.5%. Turning to this clone: Its antigen is currently unknown.

Trimming stripped 3 bases from V and 4 bases from J, with 4 bases between. Germline V lookup: CDR1 MGHDK, CDR2 SYGVNS. The CDR3 is made up of 11 amino acids. Described treatment: oral pan-JAK inhibitor, 5-10 mg twice daily. The TCR was taken from a human donor with alopecia areata. The material sequenced was CD4+ T cells sorted from blood, taken at approximately week 42, from a patient treated with tofacitinib. This chain uses TRBV25-1 with TRBJ2-7; D is undetermined. The CDR3 sequence is CASSDLYEQYF. CDR3 nucleotide sequence: TGTGCCAGCAGTGACCTTTACGAGCAGTACTTC.